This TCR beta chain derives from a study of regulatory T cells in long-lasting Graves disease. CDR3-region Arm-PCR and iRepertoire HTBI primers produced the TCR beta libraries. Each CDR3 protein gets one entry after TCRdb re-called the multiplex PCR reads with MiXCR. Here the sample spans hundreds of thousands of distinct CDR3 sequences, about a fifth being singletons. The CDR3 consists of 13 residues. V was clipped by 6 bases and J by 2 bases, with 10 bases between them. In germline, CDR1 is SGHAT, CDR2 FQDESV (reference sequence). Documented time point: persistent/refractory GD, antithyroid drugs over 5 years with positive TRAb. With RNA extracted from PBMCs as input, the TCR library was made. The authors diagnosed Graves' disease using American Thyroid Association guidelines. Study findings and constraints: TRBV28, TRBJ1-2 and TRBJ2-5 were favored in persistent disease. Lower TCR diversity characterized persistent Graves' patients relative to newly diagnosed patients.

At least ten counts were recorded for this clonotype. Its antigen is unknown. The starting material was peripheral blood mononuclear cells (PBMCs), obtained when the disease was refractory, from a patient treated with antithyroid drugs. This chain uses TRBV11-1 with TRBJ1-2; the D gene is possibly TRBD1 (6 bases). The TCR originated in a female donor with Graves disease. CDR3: CASRPGGNYGYTF. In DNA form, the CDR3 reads TGTGCCAGCAGACCCGGGGGCAACTATGGCTACACCTTC.